Listed here are 20 T cell receptor beta chains from one sample, sequenced in a study of cytomegalovirus exposure and HLA in healthy donors. 13 Jbeta primers and 60 Vbeta primers were used for the PCR. TCRdb's copy holds only in-frame clones and misses some; the assay was immunoSEQ multiplex PCR. This repertoire shows over 95,000 clones, around three quarters found once; its top ten account for approximately 11%. The sample comprised PBMCs. These receptors were collected from a man aged 40-49 years in good health and CMV-seropositive.

Comment on this clone: The identical CDR3 is also encoded by other nucleotide sequences in the sample. The chain recombines TRBV4-1 with TRBJ2-3; D possibly corresponds to TRBD2 (7 bases). The V and J ends lost 8 bases and 0 bases respectively, with 15 bases between them. CDR1 and CDR2 (germline): MGHRA, YSYEKL. The length of the CDR3 is 15 residues. The CDR3 DNA sequence: TGCGCCAGCGGGGGCGAGGGGGGGAGCACAGATACGCAGTATTTT. It specifies CASGGEGGSTDTQYF.

This clone was counted between two and nine times. The chain uses TRBV13 and TRBJ2-3, with 12 positions matching TRBD1. Germline V CDR1 and CDR2: PRHDT, FYEKMQ (reference sequence). After removal of 5 bases from V and 0 bases from J, the junction contained 9 bases not matched to a gene. The CDR3 has 18 residues. The CDR3 nucleotides are TGTGCCAGCAGCCCCGGGACAGGGGGCTCTTGGAGCACAGATACGCAGTATTTT. Translation: CASSPGTGGSWSTDTQYF.

This clone came up once. The chain recombines TRBV18 with TRBJ2-5; D unclear. Per the germline V gene, CDR1 is KGHSH and CDR2 is LQKENI. The V and J ends lost 2 bases and 2 bases respectively, with 12 bases between them. CDR3 size: 15 residues. CDR3 nucleotide sequence: TGTGCCAGCTCACCAAAGAGAGGTGCTCAAGAGACCCAGTACTTC. Its translation is CASSPKRGAQETQYF.

V and J are TRBV15 and TRBJ2-7, with D hard to call. This CDR3 spans 13 amino acids. V lost 8 bases to trimming and J lost 5 bases, with 16 bases between them. The germline V gene encodes CDR1 LNHNV and CDR2 YYDKDF (reference sequence). This CDR3 reads CATRRGVGNEQYF. CDR3 nucleotides: TGTGCCACCCGACGTGGAGTAGGAAACGAGCAGTACTTC.

The chain carries TRBV28 and TRBJ1-5; 9 positions agree with TRBD1. The CDR3 extends over 16 amino acids. Per the germline V gene, CDR1 is MDHEN and CDR2 is SYDVKM. After removal of 4 bases from V and 6 bases from J, the junction contained 10 bases not matched to a gene. The chain's CDR3 is CASSSRDREVGQPQHF. As DNA, the CDR3 is TGTGCCAGCAGTTCCCGGGACAGGGAAGTTGGTCAGCCCCAGCATTTT.

The rearrangement uses TRBV28 and TRBJ1-5; 9 bases agree with TRBD1. Germline V gene sequence: CDR1 MDHEN, CDR2 SYDVKM. This CDR3 contains 16 residues. V dropped 4 bases and J dropped 5; count of bases not matched to a gene: 9. The CDR3 region has the DNA TGTGCCAGCAGTTCCCGCTCGGGACAGGGCTATCAGCCCCAGCATTTT. It translates to CASSSRSGQGYQPQHF. Complete variable domain (other parts from reference TRBV28 and TRBJ1-5): DVKVTQSSRYLVKRTGEKVFLECVQDMDHENMFWYRQDPGLGLRLIYFSYDVKMKEKGDIPEGYSVSREKKERFSLILESASTNQTSMYLCASSSRSGQGYQPQHFGDGTRLSIL.

V and J are TRBV11-3 and TRBJ2-2; 10 bases are a match to TRBD1. Germline CDR1 reads SGHNT; CDR2 reads YENEEA. The J segment lost 4 bases and the V segment lost 1 base, leaving 3 bases of the junction unmatched. The CDR3 covers 16 residues. CDR3: CASSLGRDRGTGELFF. The CDR3 nucleotides are TGTGCCAGCAGCTTAGGCCGGGACAGGGGCACCGGGGAGCTGTTTTTT.

The gene calls are TRBV29-1 and TRBJ1-2; 7 bases align to TRBD1. The V gene end was trimmed by 6 bases and the J gene end by 3 bases; junction bases not matched to a gene: 16. The CDR3 length is 16 residues. Looked up from germline, CDR1 is SQVTM and CDR2 is ANQGSEA. CDR3 in amino acids: CSVTRERGGADYGYTF. CDR3 DNA sequence: TGCAGCGTCACCAGGGAAAGAGGGGGCGCCGACTATGGCTACACCTTC.

The rearrangement joins TRBV7-2 to TRBJ2-5, with TRBD2 matching 10 bases. The V gene's germline CDR1 is SGHTA and CDR2 FQGNSA. The V gene end was trimmed by 1 base and the J gene end by 2 bases; junction bases not matched to a gene: 10. There are 18 residues in the CDR3. CDR3 sequence: CASSLGASSGGGQETQYF. The CDR3 nucleotides are TGTGCCAGCAGCTTAGGGGCGTCAAGCGGGGGGGGGCAAGAGACCCAGTACTTC.

Here the CDR3 reads CASSPGAGVSGELFF. The DNA of the CDR3 is TGTGCCAGCAGCCCGGGAGCGGGGGTTTCCGGGGAGCTGTTTTTT. This sequence joins TRBV11-1 and TRBJ2-2; 8 bases are shared with TRBD2. Germline trimming cut 5 bases from V and 6 bases from J; bases unmatched to any gene: 8. The CDR3 totals 15 residues. Germline values: CDR1 SGHAT, CDR2 FQDESV (reference sequence).

This clone was seen a handful of times. V and J are TRBV5-4 and TRBJ1-3, with D maybe TRBD1 (5 bases). Germline CDR1 is SGHNT and CDR2 is YYREEE (reference sequence). Trimming pared 0 bases from V and 0 bases from J, leaving 10 bases between. This CDR3 comprises 16 residues. Written as DNA, the CDR3 is TGTGCCAGCAGCTTGGTAGGGGCCAACTCTGGAAACACCATATATTTT. Its protein product is CASSLVGANSGNTIYF.

This rearrangement joins TRBV4-3 to TRBJ1-4; 7 nucleotides match TRBD1. The CDR3 runs 18 residues. Germline assignment: CDR1 LGHNA and CDR2 YSLEER. The V and J ends lost 0 bases and 8 bases, in that order; junction bases with no gene match: 15. The CDR3 nucleotides are TGCGCCAGCAGCCAAGATAAGGTGGTTGGGACAGCAGGCGAAAAACTGTTTTTT. It translates to CASSQDKVVGTAGEKLFF.

This chain links TRBV5-1 with TRBJ2-7; 11 bases align to TRBD2. From germline, CDR1 is SGHRS and CDR2 YFSETQ. The J segment lost 0 bases and the V segment lost 0 bases, leaving 5 bases of the junction unmatched. CDR3 length: 17 residues. The CDR3 DNA is TGCGCCAGCAGCTTGGAACCTAGCGGGGGGCCCTCCTACGAGCAGTACTTC. Amino acid sequence: CASSLEPSGGPSYEQYF.

J is TRBJ1-2 and V is TRBV6-6; 8 nucleotides agree with TRBD1. Trimming at V came to 6 bases and at J to 3 bases, leaving 6 bases not matched to a gene. The CDR3 length is 14 residues. The germline gives CDR1 MNHNY, CDR2 SVGAGI (reference sequence). Here the CDR3 reads CASRNRGNDYGYTF. The DNA for the CDR3 is TGTGCCAGCAGGAACAGGGGGAACGACTATGGCTACACCTTC.

V gene TRBV7-7 combines with J gene TRBJ2-3; 12 bases are a match to TRBD1. The CDR3 spans 17 residues. Per the germline V gene, CDR1 is SSHAT and CDR2 is FNYEAQ (reference sequence). The CDR3 sequence: CATRRVVGQGASDTQYF. The CDR3 nucleotides read TGTGCTACCAGGAGGGTTGTGGGACAGGGGGCCTCAGATACGCAGTATTTT.

V usage is TRBV10-3 and J usage is TRBJ1-5, with D unresolved. The CDR3 extends over 15 amino acids. From germline, CDR1 is ENHRY and CDR2 SYGVKD. V lost 0 bases, J lost 3 bases, and 9 bases lay in between. The CDR3 loop reads CAISESIQNNQPQHF. DNA for the CDR3: TGTGCCATCAGTGAGTCGATACAGAACAATCAGCCCCAGCATTTT.

This clone has only one observation. The chain uses TRBV7-9 and TRBJ2-1, with D possibly TRBD1 on 6 matching bases. CDR1 and CDR2 from the germline V gene are SEHNR and FQNEAQ (reference sequence). Trimming left V 5 bases short and J 3 bases short, with 8 bases between. This CDR3 contains 13 residues. The CDR3 protein is CASSGDNYNEQFF. The DNA for the CDR3 is TGTGCCAGCAGCGGGGACAACTACAATGAGCAGTTCTTC.

This clone was observed a single time. The V call is TRBV10-3, the J call TRBJ2-4; 11 bases agree with TRBD1. There are 14 residues in the CDR3. V was pared by 0 bases and J by 12 bases, with 4 bases of the junction left unmatched. Germline V CDR1 and CDR2: ENHRY, SYGVKD. CDR3 protein: CAISESGQGDSQYF. CDR3 coding DNA: TGTGCCATCAGTGAGTCGGGACAGGGGGACAGTCAGTACTTC.

The V call is TRBV11-2, the J call TRBJ2-1; D is perhaps TRBD2 (7 bases). From germline, CDR1 is SGHAT and CDR2 FQNNGV. CDR3 length: 17 amino acids. The V end was cut by 6 bases, the J end by 0 bases, with 18 bases between. The CDR3 is CASSFRGRESSYNEQFF. The CDR3 bases are TGTGCCAGCAGTTTCCGGGGGCGGGAGAGCTCCTACAATGAGCAGTTCTTC.

The gene calls are TRBV21-1 and TRBJ1-5; TRBD1 was called by the table and not checked on the DNA. TRBV21-1 is annotated as a pseudogene. The CDR3 sequence is 15 residues long. The CDR3 protein is CASRMDRACNQPQHF. In DNA form, the CDR3 reads TGTGCCAGCAGGATGGACAGGGCCTGCAATCAGCCCCAGCATTTT.